Presented here are 24 T cell receptor beta chains from one specimen sequenced in a study of Ad26.COV2.S vaccination and SARS-CoV-2 variants. Only in-frame clones appear in the TCRdb table, and some are missing; sequencing was by immunoSEQ multiplex PCR. This sample carries 300,000 to 400,000 clones, about 92% of them seen once, and the ten largest clones take roughly 3.9%. This specimen was peripheral blood, taken after recovery from COVID-19. These receptors were collected from a human donor who had recovered from COVID-19.

The rearrangement links TRBV10-3 to TRBJ1-6; weak D call: TRBD1 (6 bases). Germline lookup yields CDR1 ENHRY and CDR2 SYGVKD. V lost 0 bases to trimming and J lost 9 bases, with 12 bases between them. The CDR3 consists of 15 residues. The CDR3 sequence is CAISESGGAVSPLHF. The CDR3 bases are TGTGCCATCAGTGAGTCCGGGGGCGCGGTTTCACCCCTCCACTTT.

The chain couples TRBV21-1 to TRBJ2-5; TRBD1, the D gene given by the table, was not confirmed from the DNA. TRBV21-1 is designated a pseudogene. This CDR3 has 15 amino acids. CDR3: CASSKKQSKQETQYF. In nucleotides, the CDR3 is TGTGCCAGCAGCAAGAAACAGAGCAAACAAGAGACCCAGTACTTC.

Only a few counts were recorded for this clone. The chain couples TRBV7-9 to TRBJ1-5, with 8 bases matching TRBD1. Per germline, CDR1 SEHNR and CDR2 FQNEAQ (reference sequence). V lost 5 bases to trimming and J lost 2 bases; unmatched junction nucleotides: 5. The CDR3 runs 15 residues. The CDR3 sequence: CASSITGGGNQPQHF. CDR3 nucleotides: TGTGCCAGCAGCATAACAGGGGGAGGCAATCAGCCCCAGCATTTT.

The V call is TRBV11-2, the J call TRBJ2-3; 8 bases align to TRBD2. Trimming removed 2 bases from V and 4 bases from J; junction bases left unmatched: 8. The germline V gene encodes CDR1 SGHAT and CDR2 FQNNGV. CDR3 size: 16 residues. The CDR3 region is CASSLTPGTSPDTQYF. The DNA of the CDR3 is TGTGCCAGCAGCTTAACCCCCGGGACTAGTCCAGATACGCAGTATTTT.

The chain employs TRBV7-9 and TRBJ1-2, with TRBD1 matching over 7 bases. The CDR3 is 13 residues long. CDR1 and CDR2 from the germline V gene are SEHNR and FQNEAQ (reference sequence). V dropped 5 bases and J dropped 7; count of bases not matched to a gene: 7. CDR3 DNA: TGTGCCAGCAGCCTGCAGGGGGGGGTTGGCTACACCTTC. As protein: CASSLQGGVGYTF.

V usage is TRBV27 and J usage is TRBJ1-1; D is unclear. This CDR3 is built from 13 residues. Trimming took off 0 bases at V and 3 bases at J, with 5 bases between the two ends. In germline, CDR1 is MNHEY, CDR2 SMNVEV (reference sequence). CDR3 sequence reads: CASSLSRDTEAFF. DNA of the CDR3: TGTGCCAGCAGTTTATCGAGGGACACTGAAGCTTTCTTT.

The table lists this clone with a count of one. The CDR3 DNA follows: TGTGCCAGCAGCTCTATCCCCCCCTTTAATTATTTT. Protein sequence: CASSSIPPFNYF. The chain has TRBV7-2 and TRBJ2-3; D gene ambiguous. The V end lost 4 bases, the J end lost 15 bases, and 17 bases lay between the germline ends. Germline V lookup: CDR1 SGHTA, CDR2 FQGNSA. This CDR3 is built from 12 residues.

This clone was recorded only once. V gene TRBV9 combines with J gene TRBJ2-1; 7 nucleotides match TRBD2. Germline V lookup: CDR1 SGDLS, CDR2 YYNGEE. The CDR3 has 15 residues. Unmatched junction bases numbered 8, after V lost 4 bases and J lost 4 bases. CDR3 loop: CASSPGGGIYNEQFF. The CDR3 nucleotides read TGTGCCAGCAGCCCCGGGGGAGGGATTTACAATGAGCAGTTCTTC.

The CDR3 loop is CASSLSRGQAGELFF. Written as DNA, the CDR3 is TGCGCCAGCAGCTTGTCCAGGGGGCAAGCCGGGGAGCTGTTTTTT. This sequence joins TRBV5-1 and TRBJ2-2, with 8 bases matching TRBD1. Germline V gene data show CDR1 as SGHRS and CDR2 as YFSETQ. The CDR3 extends over 15 amino acids. Trimming cost V 1 base and J 6 bases; bases outside gene matches: 5.

This chain's CDR3 is CASSQGEGRYYGYTF. CDR3 coding DNA: TGCGCCAGCAGCCAAGGTGAGGGAAGGTACTATGGCTACACCTTC. The chain joins TRBV4-1 to TRBJ1-2; D is ambiguous. V was clipped by 1 base and J by 3 bases, with 12 bases between them. The CDR3 contains 15 residues. CDR1 and CDR2 from the germline V gene are MGHRA and YSYEKL.

The gene calls are TRBV9 and TRBJ2-7; D unresolved. Per germline, CDR1 SGDLS and CDR2 YYNGEE. V lost 3 bases to trimming and J lost 7 bases, with 11 bases between them. This CDR3 has 12 amino acids. The CDR3 here is CASSAGLGEQYF. The CDR3 bases are TGTGCCAGCAGCGCTGGATTGGGTGAGCAGTACTTC.

The rearrangement uses TRBV15 and TRBJ1-2, with TRBD1 as a possible D gene (6 bases). The CDR3 consists of 15 residues. From germline, CDR1 is LNHNV and CDR2 YYDKDF (reference sequence). The germline V and J ends were trimmed by 3 bases and 7 bases, with 18 bases remaining between them. The CDR3 reads CATSSIGTGIGGYTF. Here the CDR3 DNA reads TGTGCCACCAGCAGTATTGGTACAGGGATTGGTGGCTACACCTTC.

This chain joins TRBV24-1 and TRBJ2-7; D not resolved. Trimming removed 1 base at V and 6 bases at J, with 6 bases between. Germline loops: CDR1 KGHDR, CDR2 SFDVKD. The CDR3 contains 12 residues. CDR3 in DNA: TGTGCCACCAGTGATTTTAAAGGCGAGCAGTACTTC. The encoded protein is CATSDFKGEQYF.

The chain has TRBV7-6 and TRBJ2-7, with 8 positions matching TRBD1. The germline V gene has CDR1 SGHVS and CDR2 FNYEAQ. V shed 4 bases and J 5 bases; nucleotides not matched to a gene: 4. CDR3 length: 13 residues. CDR3 in amino acids: CASSSQGVHEQYF. CDR3 DNA sequence: TGTGCCAGCAGCTCACAGGGGGTCCACGAGCAGTACTTC.

The gene calls are TRBV10-1 and TRBJ2-6; the D gene is possibly TRBD1 (6 bases). V lost 6 bases and J lost 3, with 12 bases in between. The CDR3 is made up of 15 amino acids. The germline gives CDR1 WNHNN, CDR2 SYGVQD (reference sequence). The CDR3 nucleotides are TGCGCCAGCAGCCCCACAGGGTTTGGGGCCAACGTCCTGACTTTC. This gives the protein CASSPTGFGANVLTF.

The rearrangement joins TRBV12-3 or TRBV12-4 to TRBJ2-7; D is ambiguous. V dropped 4 bases and J dropped 5 bases, with 9 bases sitting between them. CDR3 length: 12 residues. The CDR3 nucleotides read TGTGCCAGCAGTTCTACTCCCCACGAGCAGTACTTC. It is translated as CASSSTPHEQYF.

The genes are TRBV11-3 and TRBJ2-7; D call uncertain. This CDR3 has 13 amino acids. Germline CDR1 is SGHNT and CDR2 is YENEEA. Trimming cost V 5 bases and J 1 base, with 9 bases left between them. The CDR3 DNA sequence: TGTGCCAGCAGCAGGGCCAATTCCTACGAGCAGTACTTC. It encodes CASSRANSYEQYF.

The chain links TRBV5-3 to TRBJ1-5, with D possibly being TRBD1 (5 bases). TRBV5-3 is annotated as an ORF whose role is uncertain. Trimming took 4 bases from V and 4 from J, leaving 24 bases between them. This CDR3 spans 18 amino acids. The CDR3 bases are TGTGCCAGAAGCCCCGACTTGGCAGGACAACTATGGAATCAGCCCCAGCATTTT. It codes for CARSPDLAGQLWNQPQHF.

The genes are TRBV2 and TRBJ2-7, with a possible D match to TRBD1 (5 bases). The CDR3 consists of 13 residues. V was shortened by 6 bases and J by 2 bases, with 11 bases between the two germline ends. In germline, CDR1 is SNHLY, CDR2 FYNNEI. The CDR3 loop reads CASRTVRTYEQYF. The CDR3, as DNA: TGTGCCAGCAGGACAGTAAGGACCTACGAGCAGTACTTC. Supplemented by reference TRBV2 and TRBJ2-7, the full variable domain reads EPEVTQTPSHQVTQMGQEVILRCVPISNHLYFYWYRQILGQKVEFLVSFYNNEISEKSEIFDDQFSVERPDGSNFTLKIRSTKLEDSAMYFCASRTVRTYEQYFGPGTRLTVT.

The chain couples TRBV14 to TRBJ1-1, with D possibly being TRBD1 (5 bases). The V end was cut by 3 bases, the J end by 10 bases, with 15 bases between. CDR1 SGHDN and CDR2 FVKESK come from the germline V gene. There are 13 residues in the CDR3. In DNA form, the CDR3 reads TGTGCCAGCAGCCAGCTTAGAGGAAGGGGAGCTTTCTTT. Protein: CASSQLRGRGAFF.

The chain joins TRBV19 to TRBJ1-2, with 8 nucleotides matching TRBD1. CDR3 size: 14 residues. The V gene end was trimmed by 3 bases and the J gene end by 8 bases; junction bases not matched to a gene: 8. Looked up from germline, CDR1 is LNHDA and CDR2 is SQIVND (reference sequence). CDR3 amino acids: CASSIPQGAEGYTF. The CDR3 DNA follows: TGTGCCAGTAGTATCCCCCAGGGGGCTGAGGGCTACACCTTC.

The chain employs TRBV12-3 or TRBV12-4 and TRBJ2-7; D gene uncertain. The CDR3 extends over 12 amino acids. The germline V and J ends were trimmed by 5 bases and 4 bases, with 9 bases remaining between them. The DNA for the CDR3 is TGTGCCAGCAGTGTTTTCGGTTACGAGCAGTACTTC. Protein product: CASSVFGYEQYF.

This clone appeared once. V is TRBV15 and J is TRBJ1-5; D might be TRBD1 (5 bases). Germline CDR1 LNHNV, CDR2 YYDKDF (reference sequence). V was cut by 0 bases and J by 13 bases, with 16 bases left in between. The CDR3 sequence is 14 residues long. CDR3 DNA: TGTGCCACCAGCAGAGACCGGGGGGACTCCAATCAGCATTTT. Translated, it gives CATSRDRGDSNQHF.

The rearrangement uses TRBV2 and TRBJ2-1; perhaps TRBD2 as D (6 bases). CDR3 size: 16 residues. Trimming pared 3 bases from V and 0 bases from J, leaving 12 bases between. Looked up from germline, CDR1 is SNHLY and CDR2 is FYNNEI. The CDR3 spells CASSELAGSSYNEQFF. The CDR3 DNA sequence: TGTGCCAGCAGTGAGCTGGCGGGGAGCTCCTACAATGAGCAGTTCTTC.